These 15 T cell receptor beta chains were sequenced from one sample in a study of T-cell memory formation after mild COVID-19. Each CDR3 protein gets one entry after TCRdb re-called the 5' RACE reads with MiXCR. This table holds under 600,000 distinct CDR3 sequences, about 20% found once. The specimen sequenced was PBMCs or a T cell subset sorted from them (not recorded which). Every receptor here comes from an adult woman who had mild COVID-19 (a few samples of this study predate the infection). Cell type and time point are not known.

The CDR3 region is CASSPPTGEADYEQYF. The DNA for the CDR3 is TGTGCCAGCTCACCACCCACAGGGGAAGCTGACTACGAGCAGTACTTC. This chain connects TRBV18 to TRBJ2-7, with TRBD1 matching 7 bases. Germline assignment: CDR1 KGHSH and CDR2 LQKENI. CDR3 length: 16 residues. Trimming cost V 0 bases and J 3 bases; bases outside gene matches: 8.

The rearrangement uses TRBV2 and TRBJ2-3; a possible D gene is TRBD1 (5 bases). This CDR3 has 15 amino acids. With 3 bases removed from V and 0 bases from J, the gap between germline ends came to 10 bases. Germline V lookup: CDR1 SNHLY, CDR2 FYNNEI. The CDR3: CASSETATSTDTQYF. As DNA, the CDR3 is TGTGCCAGCAGTGAGACAGCTACAAGCACAGATACGCAGTATTTT. Based on the CDR3 plus reference TRBV2 and TRBJ2-3, the full variable domain is EPEVTQTPSHQVTQMGQEVILRCVPISNHLYFYWYRQILGQKVEFLVSFYNNEISEKSEIFDDQFSVERPDGSNFTLKIRSTKLEDSAMYFCASSETATSTDTQYFGPGTRLTVL.

In its sample, this clonotype was seen a few times. The V call is TRBV7-3, the J call TRBJ1-5; no definite D call. The germline V gene encodes CDR1 SGHTA and CDR2 FQGTGA. The CDR3 is 16 amino acids. Trimming shortened V by 1 base and J by 0 bases, and 10 bases separated the two germline ends. The CDR3 is CASSLIGRYSNQPQHF. The CDR3 DNA reads TGTGCCAGCAGCTTAATCGGCAGATATAGCAATCAGCCCCAGCATTTT.

The chain joins TRBV12-3 or TRBV12-4 to TRBJ2-1; the D gene could be TRBD1 or TRBD2 (6 bases each). V gave up 8 bases and J gave up 10 bases, with 21 bases separating them. The CDR3 runs 14 residues. The CDR3 is CASGYLGGAGEQFF. CDR3 bases: TGTGCCAGCGGATACTTGGGGGGCGCGGGGGAGCAGTTCTTC.

This clonotype was detected only a few times. The chain links TRBV7-7 to TRBJ2-3; the D gene is possibly TRBD2 (7 bases). The CDR3 is 12 residues long. Trimming left V 9 bases short and J 6 bases short, with 13 bases between. CDR1 is SSHAT, CDR2 FNYEAQ, per germline (reference sequence). The CDR3 loop is CARRGGTDTQYF. DNA of the CDR3: TGTGCCAGGAGGGGGGGGACGGATACGCAGTATTTT.

This clonotype was detected a few times. The chain uses TRBV5-1 and TRBJ2-1, with D perhaps TRBD2 (6 bases). V was shortened by 2 bases and J by 4 bases, with 19 bases between the two germline ends. Germline loops: CDR1 SGHRS, CDR2 YFSETQ. The CDR3 length is 17 residues. The CDR3, as DNA: TGCGCCAGCAGCTTCGACAGTAACCCGGGGAGGTACAATGAGCAGTTCTTC. Translating it yields CASSFDSNPGRYNEQFF.

This clonotype appeared a few times. This chain links TRBV6-5 with TRBJ2-1, with 12 positions matching TRBD2. CDR3 length equals 18 residues. J gave up 0 bases and V 6 bases, and 9 bases lay outside the gene matches. Per germline, CDR1 MNHEY and CDR2 SVGAGI. The CDR3 spells CASRKLAGGTSSYNEQFF. In DNA, the CDR3 is TGTGCCAGCAGGAAACTAGCGGGGGGCACCAGCTCCTACAATGAGCAGTTCTTC.

The V call is TRBV24-1, the J call TRBJ2-7; D gene unclear. The ends were cut back, 5 bases at V and 2 bases at J, with 12 bases in the middle. This CDR3 has 14 residues. Germline CDR1 and CDR2: KGHDR and SFDVKD. CDR3 protein: CATSGGGRPYEQYF. DNA for the CDR3: TGTGCCACCAGTGGAGGCGGAAGGCCCTACGAGCAGTACTTC.

The CDR3 DNA is TGTGCCAGCAGCTCCGAGACAGCCAACTATGGCTACACCTTC. Amino acid sequence: CASSSETANYGYTF. J is TRBJ1-2 and V is TRBV7-2; TRBD1 is a possible D gene (5 bases). V was clipped by 4 bases and J by 2 bases, with 11 bases between them. This CDR3 comprises 14 residues. From germline, CDR1 is SGHTA and CDR2 FQGNSA.

This clonotype was seen a handful of times. V gene TRBV11-3 combines with J gene TRBJ2-7; no clear D. V lost 4 bases to trimming and J lost 1 base, with 14 bases between them. The germline V gene has CDR1 SGHNT and CDR2 YENEEA. This CDR3 has 15 residues. The CDR3 region has the DNA TGTGCCAGCAGCTCAGGAGCCACTTCATCCTACGAGCAGTACTTC. Amino acid sequence: CASSSGATSSYEQYF.

The chain is built from TRBV30 and TRBJ1-1, with D possibly TRBD1 on 6 matching bases. V was trimmed by 0 bases and J by 3 bases, leaving 11 bases between them. This CDR3 has 14 amino acids. CDR1 and CDR2 (germline): GTSNPN, SVGIG (reference sequence). CDR3 sequence: CAWSVRGAYTEAFF. The CDR3, as DNA: TGTGCCTGGAGTGTACGGGGGGCCTACACTGAAGCTTTCTTT.

This clonotype was detected a few times. This chain's CDR3 is CASSLTTARSYEQYF. CDR3 nucleotides: TGCGCCAGCAGCTTGACGACAGCCCGCTCCTACGAGCAGTACTTC. V gene TRBV5-1 combines with J gene TRBJ2-7, with D possibly matching TRBD1 (5 bases). This CDR3 has 15 residues. Germline CDR1 and CDR2: SGHRS and YFSETQ. V was shortened by 1 base and J by 0 bases, with 11 bases between the two germline ends.

Ten or more counts support this clonotype. The chain links TRBV6-2 or TRBV6-3 to TRBJ2-6; TRBD1 agrees at 8 bases. The CDR3 runs 16 residues. V shed 6 bases, J shed 4 bases, and the junction held 8 bases outside the gene matches. The germline V gene has CDR1 MNHEY and CDR2 SVGEGT. In DNA form, the CDR3 reads TGTGCCAGCAGCAAAATGGACAGGGCCGGGGCCAACGTCCTGACTTTC. It codes for CASSKMDRAGANVLTF.

This clonotype was found a few times. The chain links TRBV5-4 to TRBJ1-1, with a tentative D call TRBD1 (6 bases). Trimming cost V 0 bases and J 6 bases, with 18 bases left between them. This CDR3 comprises 16 residues. Germline CDR1 SGHNT, CDR2 YYREEE (reference sequence). In DNA, the CDR3 is TGTGCCAGCAGCTTGGTAACAGGGCCCCGGGGACCTGAAGCTTTCTTT. Translating gives CASSLVTGPRGPEAFF.

This clonotype was seen a few times. V usage is TRBV7-9 and J usage is TRBJ2-5, with TRBD2 matching 7 bases. Germline V lookup: CDR1 SEHNR, CDR2 FQNEAQ (reference sequence). Trimming took 1 base from V and 1 from J; bases not matched to a gene: 3. CDR3 length equals 15 residues. The CDR3 is CASSLGWGGQETQYF. The CDR3 nucleotides read TGTGCCAGCAGCTTAGGGTGGGGGGGCCAAGAGACCCAGTACTTC.